The present T cell receptor beta chain was sequenced within a study of blood T cell repertoires in COVID-19. Turning to the study itself: The samples span acute and convalescent COVID-19 from the United States, Italy and Spain.

Trimming removed 4 bases at V and 4 bases at J, with 12 bases between. Germline V gene sequence: CDR1 SGHAT, CDR2 FQNNGV. The CDR3 spans 14 residues. In the source study's methods: Counts of nucleated cells, estimated from reference gene primer amplification, were obtained. TCRdb's table, derived via immunoSEQ multiplex PCR, lists solely in-frame clones and lacks some. V and J calls and clone size are as listed in that table; D and trimming were resolved from the DNA. The sample holds 100,000 to 150,000 clones, roughly 83% seen once. The specimen sequenced was peripheral blood. This sequence originates from a woman in her forties or fifties with acute or convalescent COVID-19. V gene TRBV11-2 combines with J gene TRBJ2-3; D not certain. The CDR3 loop reads CASSSRQAPDTQYF. The CDR3 DNA sequence: TGTGCCAGCAGCTCCCGGCAGGCGCCAGATACGCAGTATTTT.